Below, 32 T cell receptor beta chains from the same sample are listed, as sequenced in a study of T cells after yellow fever vaccination. TCRdb ran MiXCR on the 5' RACE reads and lists one entry per CDR3 protein. This table has 300,000 or so distinct CDR3 sequences, roughly 8% appearing once. Sequences were derived from PBMCs, sampled roughly 47 days after the first yellow fever vaccination. Every receptor here comes from a man aged 18 to 35 who received the YFV17D yellow fever vaccine.

The chain uses TRBV7-2 and TRBJ2-1, with 7 positions matching TRBD1. Germline-derived CDR1 and CDR2 are SGHTA and FQGNSA. V shed 5 bases, J shed 5 bases, and the junction held 6 bases outside the gene matches. This CDR3 spans 14 amino acids. The CDR3 nucleotides are TGTGCCAGCAGCAAGGACAGGTGGGACAATGAGCAGTTCTTC. This encodes CASSKDRWDNEQFF.

The chain recombines TRBV7-2 with TRBJ1-2; D is possibly TRBD1 (6 bases). The V and J ends lost 5 bases and 7 bases respectively, with 17 bases between them. The CDR3 length is 14 residues. Germline CDR1 is SGHTA and CDR2 is FQGNSA. CDR3 residues: CASSPGVGLLGYTF. The CDR3 DNA follows: TGTGCCAGCAGCCCAGGGGTAGGGCTGCTTGGCTACACCTTC. Combining the CDR3 with reference TRBV7-2 and TRBJ1-2 gives the whole variable domain GAGVSQSPSNKVTEKGKDVELRCDPISGHTALYWYRQSLGQGLEFLIYFQGNSAPDKSGLPSDRFSAERTGGSVSTLTIQRTQQEDSAVYLCASSPGVGLLGYTFGSGTRLTVV.

The V call is TRBV5-1, the J call TRBJ2-3, with a tentative D call TRBD1 (6 bases). Germline V gene data show CDR1 as SGHRS and CDR2 as YFSETQ. The ends were cut back, 2 bases at V and 4 bases at J, with 14 bases in the middle. CDR3 length equals 15 residues. This CDR3 is CASSLGGGEPDTQYF. The DNA for the CDR3 is TGCGCCAGCAGCTTAGGTGGGGGCGAGCCAGATACGCAGTATTTT.

The chain uses TRBV3-1 and TRBJ1-4, with 10 positions matching TRBD1. Germline V lookup: CDR1 LGHDT, CDR2 YNNKEL (reference sequence). The CDR3 totals 17 residues. The V and J ends lost 7 bases and 6 bases, in that order; junction bases with no gene match: 14. The CDR3 nucleotides are TGTGCCAGCACCAAGGGACCCGGTGGGACAGGGGATGAAAAACTGTTTTTT. This translates into CASTKGPGGTGDEKLFF.

The table lists this clonotype with many counts. V gene TRBV29-1 combines with J gene TRBJ2-3, with D uncertain. Trimming stripped 1 base from V and 2 bases from J, with 7 bases between. CDR1 is SQVTM and CDR2 is ANQGSEA in the germline V gene. The CDR3 spans 13 residues. DNA of the CDR3: TGCAGCGTTGAAGGGCTGAACACAGATACGCAGTATTTT. Amino acids: CSVEGLNTDTQYF.

This clonotype was observed a few times. The chain links TRBV21-1 to TRBJ2-1; the table's TRBD1 call for D was not verified on the DNA. TRBV21-1 is a known pseudogene. The CDR3 spans 15 residues. The CDR3 DNA follows: TGTGCCAGCAGCCCGACGGGGGGGGATTACAATGAGCAGTTCTTC. Translating it yields CASSPTGGDYNEQFF.

The chain employs TRBV4-2 and TRBJ1-5; the match to TRBD1 covers 7 bases. CDR1 and CDR2 (germline): LGHNA, YNFKEQ. The J segment lost 5 bases and the V segment lost 1 base, leaving 5 bases of the junction unmatched. The CDR3 has 15 residues. CDR3 sequence reads: CASSQGQGGDQPQHF. The CDR3 nucleotides read TGTGCCAGCAGCCAAGGACAGGGAGGAGATCAGCCCCAGCATTTT.

CDR3 nucleotides: TGCGCCAGCAGCTTATCCGGGACATCGGTGGACTACACCTTC. Its protein product is CASSLSGTSVDYTF. This chain links TRBV5-1 with TRBJ1-2; D possibly corresponds to TRBD1 (6 bases). CDR3 length: 14 residues. Germline V gene lookup returns CDR1 SGHRS and CDR2 YFSETQ. Between the trimmed V and J ends, which lost 2 bases and 10 bases, there was a span of 18 bases. The full variable domain, its missing parts supplied by reference TRBV5-1 and TRBJ1-2, is KAGVTQTPRYLIKTRGQQVTLSCSPISGHRSVSWYQQTPGQGLQFLFEYFSETQRNKGNFPGRFSGRQFSNSRSEMNVSTLELGDSALYLCASSLSGTSVDYTFGSGTRLTVV.

This clonotype came up many times. The V call is TRBV4-2, the J call TRBJ2-1, with D perhaps matching TRBD1 (5 bases). This CDR3 region has 13 residues. Trimming took off 1 base at V and 9 bases at J, with 10 bases between the two ends. Germline CDR1 and CDR2: LGHNA and YNFKEQ. The CDR3 DNA follows: TGTGCCAGCAGCCAAGTAGGGGCCCTTGAGCAGTTCTTC. This gives the protein CASSQVGALEQFF.

This clonotype was counted a few times. V is TRBV7-8 and J is TRBJ1-5; the match to TRBD1 covers 7 bases. CDR3 size: 14 residues. CDR1 and CDR2 from the germline V gene are SGHVS and FQNEAQ. V dropped 4 bases and J dropped 6; count of bases not matched to a gene: 6. The CDR3 nucleotides read TGTGCCAGCAGCTCAGGGGGGATGTTTCAGCCCCAGCATTTT. Translating it yields CASSSGGMFQPQHF. The variable domain in full, with the rest retrieved from reference TRBV7-8 and TRBJ1-5, is GAGVSQSPRYKVAKRGQDVALRCDPISGHVSLFWYQQALGQGPEFLTYFQNEAQLDKSGLPSDRFFAERPEGSVSTLKIQRTQQEDSAVYLCASSSGGMFQPQHFGDGTRLSIL.

V usage is TRBV20-1 and J usage is TRBJ2-3, with D uncertain. The germline V gene encodes CDR1 DFQATT and CDR2 SNEGSKA (reference sequence). The CDR3 has 13 amino acids. V was clipped by 0 bases and J by 6 bases, with 10 bases between them. The CDR3: CSARDNKEDTQYF. In nucleotides, the CDR3 is TGCAGTGCTAGAGATAACAAGGAGGATACGCAGTATTTT.

V usage is TRBV7-6 and J usage is TRBJ2-7; 7 nucleotides line up with TRBD2. V shed 1 base and J 0 bases; nucleotides not matched to a gene: 6. Germline CDR1 SGHVS, CDR2 FNYEAQ. The CDR3 sequence is 16 residues long. Here the CDR3 DNA reads TGTGCCAGCAGCTTAGTGGTACGGGGGGACTCCTACGAGCAGTACTTC. It encodes CASSLVVRGDSYEQYF.

The rearrangement uses TRBV5-6 and TRBJ2-7; D gene unclear. Trimming took 0 bases from V and 3 from J, leaving 7 bases between them. The CDR3 has 13 amino acids. Germline V lookup: CDR1 SGHDT, CDR2 YYEEEE. DNA of the CDR3: TGTGCCAGCAGCTTGGGAGAGCTCTACGAGCAGTACTTC. Protein: CASSLGELYEQYF.

V and J are TRBV18 and TRBJ1-1; a possible D gene is TRBD1 (5 bases). CDR3 size: 15 residues. The germline V gene encodes CDR1 KGHSH and CDR2 LQKENI. Between the trimmed V and J ends, which lost 0 bases and 0 bases, there was a span of 8 bases. CDR3: CASSPPRGVNTEAFF. CDR3 coding DNA: TGTGCCAGCTCACCACCCCGGGGCGTGAACACTGAAGCTTTCTTT.

This clonotype was observed many times. V is TRBV5-1 and J is TRBJ1-4; possibly TRBD1 for D (6 bases). V lost 7 bases and J lost 8, with 12 bases in between. CDR3 length equals 12 residues. Germline V CDR1 and CDR2: SGHRS, YFSETQ. CDR3 coding DNA: TGCGCCAGCGCCGCCGACAGGGAAAAACTGTTTTTT. This codes for CASAADREKLFF.

The rearrangement links TRBV6-5 to TRBJ2-3; D is ambiguous. Germline values: CDR1 MNHEY, CDR2 SVGAGI. The CDR3 spans 13 residues. The V end was cut by 1 base, the J end by 3 bases, with 5 bases between. CDR3 loop: CASSYFVTDTQYF. As DNA, the CDR3 is TGTGCCAGCAGTTACTTCGTGACAGATACGCAGTATTTT.

The rearrangement uses TRBV6-2 or TRBV6-3 and TRBJ2-7, with TRBD1 identical over 9 bases. The CDR3 has 15 amino acids. Trimming at V came to 6 bases and at J to 6 bases, leaving 12 bases not matched to a gene. Germline CDR1 MNHEY, CDR2 SVGEGT. The CDR3 region has the DNA TGTGCCAGCAGCACTACCCTGGACAGGGGAAGCGAGCAGTACTTC. The encoded protein is CASSTTLDRGSEQYF.

This clonotype turned up a few times. This chain connects TRBV15 to TRBJ1-4, with D uncertain. Trimming left V 1 base short and J 5 bases short, with 11 bases between. CDR1 is LNHNV, CDR2 YYDKDF, per germline (reference sequence). The CDR3 spans 15 residues. CDR3 loop: CATSRVTTGNEKLFF. The CDR3 coding sequence is TGTGCCACCAGCAGAGTGACAACGGGGAATGAAAAACTGTTTTTT. Full variable domain (rest looked up from reference TRBV15 and TRBJ1-4): DAMVIQNPRYQVTQFGKPVTLSCSQTLNHNVMYWYQQKSSQAPKLLFHYYDKDFNNEADTPDNFQSRRPNTSFCFLDIRSPGLGDTAMYLCATSRVTTGNEKLFFGSGTQLSVL.

The V and J genes are TRBV7-9 and TRBJ2-1; 10 bases are a match to TRBD2. CDR1 is SEHNR, CDR2 FQNEAQ, per germline (reference sequence). This CDR3 contains 14 residues. V shed 8 bases, J shed 3 bases, and the junction held 4 bases outside the gene matches. The CDR3 sequence: CASELAGGYNEQFF. In nucleotides, the CDR3 is TGTGCCAGCGAATTAGCGGGGGGCTACAATGAGCAGTTCTTC.

Of note for this clonotype: The CDR3 does not close with the conserved phenylalanine or tryptophan, likely indicating a read error. This chain links TRBV25-1 with TRBJ2-1, with 8 positions matching TRBD1. CDR3 length equals 15 residues. The junction had 12 bases not matched to a gene; V was cut back by 7 bases and J by 7 bases. Germline assignment: CDR1 MGHDK and CDR2 SYGVNS. CDR3 bases: TGTGCCAGCACCCAAAGGGGGACAGGTGGTAATGAGCAGTTCTCC. This codes for CASTQRGTGGNEQFS.

The chain has TRBV19 and TRBJ2-4; possibly TRBD2 for D (6 bases). Trimming pared 2 bases from V and 1 base from J, leaving 12 bases between. The CDR3 runs to 16 residues. Germline-derived CDR1 and CDR2 are LNHDA and SQIVND (reference sequence). DNA for the CDR3: TGTGCCAGTAGTATAACGGGGGAGCAGGCCAAAAACATTCAGTACTTC. It yields the protein CASSITGEQAKNIQYF.

The chain couples TRBV4-3 to TRBJ1-6; 10 bases agree with TRBD1. The CDR3 is 14 residues long. Germline CDR1 reads LGHNA; CDR2 reads YSLEER. The trim removed 7 bases at V and 9 bases at J, leaving 6 bases unmatched. The CDR3, as DNA: TGCGCCAGCACCTTCGACAGGGGGCTTTCACCCCTCCACTTT. Its translation: CASTFDRGLSPLHF.

This sequence joins TRBV4-3 and TRBJ2-1; D possibly corresponds to TRBD2 (7 bases). V lost 4 bases, J lost 7 bases, and 17 bases lay in between. The CDR3 loop spans 15 amino acids. Germline CDR1 is LGHNA and CDR2 is YSLEER. The CDR3 sequence is CASSRVGGGRNEQFF. The CDR3 bases are TGCGCCAGCAGCCGCGTAGGGGGGGGGAGGAATGAGCAGTTCTTC.

This clonotype appeared a few times. This chain joins TRBV6-2 or TRBV6-3 and TRBJ2-4; D remains ambiguous. Trimming shortened V by 6 bases and J by 2 bases, and 11 bases separated the two germline ends. Germline V gene sequence: CDR1 MNHEY, CDR2 SVGEGT. CDR3 length: 14 residues. Here the CDR3 DNA reads TGTGCCAGCAGCCAATCGGGCACCAAAAACATTCAGTACTTC. It specifies CASSQSGTKNIQYF.

This clonotype was seen a few times. The CDR3 here is CATARLDDEQFF. DNA for the CDR3: TGTGCCACCGCTAGGTTGGACGATGAGCAGTTCTTC. This rearrangement joins TRBV15 to TRBJ2-1; D is unresolved. Between the trimmed V and J ends, which lost 8 bases and 8 bases, there was a span of 13 bases. Germline loops: CDR1 LNHNV, CDR2 YYDKDF (reference sequence). CDR3 length: 12 residues.

This clonotype was found a few times. The chain combines TRBV12-3 or TRBV12-4 with TRBJ1-1; no clear D. The CDR3 runs 12 residues. V lost 4 bases to trimming and J lost 7 bases, with 10 bases between them. CDR3 residues: CASSSETLEAFF. The CDR3 bases are TGTGCCAGCAGTTCCGAGACCCTTGAAGCTTTCTTT.

This chain joins TRBV5-1 and TRBJ1-1, with a weak D call TRBD1 (5 bases). V lost 0 bases and J lost 9, with 15 bases in between. CDR3 length: 14 amino acids. The germline CDR1 and CDR2 sequences are SGHRS and YFSETQ. CDR3 loop: CASSLDTVGLQAFF. CDR3 nucleotide sequence: TGCGCCAGCAGCTTGGATACCGTGGGGCTCCAAGCTTTCTTT.

In this sample, this clonotype turned up a few times. The CDR3 DNA sequence: TGTGCCAGCAGTTTCGCGGGGACCGGGGAGCTGTTTTTT. This gives the protein CASSFAGTGELFF. V and J are TRBV12-3 or TRBV12-4 and TRBJ2-2, with TRBD2 as a possible D gene (6 bases). Trimming shortened V by 3 bases and J by 5 bases, and 7 bases separated the two germline ends. This CDR3 has 13 amino acids.

This clonotype was recorded a few times. The rearrangement joins TRBV24-1 to TRBJ2-4; D perhaps matches TRBD1 (6 bases). Germline V CDR1 and CDR2: KGHDR, SFDVKD. This CDR3 spans 12 amino acids. Between the trimmed V and J ends, which lost 7 bases and 7 bases, there was a span of 10 bases. The CDR3 sequence: CATSITGNIQYF. CDR3 bases: TGTGCCACCAGCATAACAGGGAACATTCAGTACTTC.

This clonotype occurred a few times. This rearrangement joins TRBV19 to TRBJ2-7, with 12 positions matching TRBD1. The CDR3 extends over 14 amino acids. Germline loops: CDR1 LNHDA, CDR2 SQIVND (reference sequence). Trimming removed 7 bases from V and 6 bases from J; junction bases left unmatched: 7. Written as DNA, the CDR3 is TGTGCCAGTACCGCCGGGACAGGGGGCGGCGAGCAGTACTTC. Its translation: CASTAGTGGGEQYF.

This rearrangement joins TRBV18 to TRBJ2-4, with D possibly matching TRBD1 (5 bases). CDR3 length equals 16 residues. Germline CDR1 and CDR2: KGHSH and LQKENI. V lost 0 bases and J 2 bases, leaving 11 bases between the germline ends. The CDR3: CASSPPYAGSKNIQYF. The CDR3 region has the DNA TGTGCCAGCTCACCACCTTACGCAGGGTCCAAAAACATTCAGTACTTC.

V usage is TRBV5-1 and J usage is TRBJ1-6, with a tentative D call TRBD1 (5 bases). The CDR3 extends over 15 amino acids. Trimming pared 2 bases from V and 7 bases from J, leaving 13 bases between. Germline V gives CDR1 SGHRS, CDR2 YFSETQ. Here the CDR3 reads CASSFGAGDNSPLHF. As DNA, the CDR3 is TGCGCCAGCAGCTTTGGGGCGGGAGACAATTCACCCCTCCACTTT.